A selection of T cell receptor beta chains follows, all from one sample in a study of T-cell reconstitution after alpha-beta-depleted transplantation in children. TCRdb reprocessed the PCR reads via MiXCR and lists one record per CDR3 protein. The sample lists approximately 350,000 distinct CDR3 sequences; over 9% were seen once. The specimen was PBMCs from the stem cell graft donor, collected from the stem cell graft. These receptors all stem from a human donor who donated a stem cell graft to a child with acute lymphoblastic leukemia. CDR3s include the opening cysteine and the closing phenylalanine or tryptophan. A D gene is named only where the DNA matches it firmly. For some rows the clone size is stated as once, few or many, or as a class when expanded; others skip it.

TRBJ2-1,TRBV5-5,.,TRBD1,CASSLPPTGRSYNEQFF,TGTGCCAGCAGCTTACCACCGACAGGGCGCTCCTACAATGAGCAGTTCTTC
TRBJ2-5,TRBV7-6,few,TRBD2,CASSLGVAGGETQYF,TGTGCCAGCAGCTTAGGAGTAGCGGGCGGCGAGACCCAGTACTTC
TRBJ2-1,TRBV7-9,many,TRBD2,CASSLSGREYNEQFF,TGTGCCAGCAGCCTTAGCGGGAGGGAATACAATGAGCAGTTCTTC
TRBJ1-5,TRBV7-8,few,.,CASSFEGHQPQHF,TGTGCCAGCAGCTTTGAGGGGCATCAGCCCCAGCATTTT
TRBJ2-1,TRBV7-3,few,TRBD1,CASSLSPGTGGAGQFF,TGTGCCAGCAGCTTAAGTCCCGGGACAGGGGGCGCAGGGCAGTTCTTC
TRBJ2-1,TRBV15,few,TRBD2,CATSGTRLAGSYNEQFF,TGTGCCACCAGCGGGACAAGACTAGCGGGTTCATACAATGAGCAGTTCTTC
TRBJ1-3,TRBV11-2,many,.,CASSLEPTGHSGNTIYF,TGTGCCAGCAGCTTAGAGCCGACGGGCCACTCTGGAAACACCATATATTTT
TRBJ2-1,TRBV18,.,.,CASSPPSSRGYNEQFF,TGTGCCAGCTCACCACCGAGCTCTAGGGGCTACAATGAGCAGTTCTTC
TRBJ1-6,TRBV2,.,.,CASKGSGNSPLHF,TGTGCCAGCAAAGGGTCCGGGAATTCACCCCTCCACTTT
TRBJ1-1,TRBV3-1,.,.,CASSQGQVNTEAFF,TGTGCCAGCAGCCAAGGGCAGGTGAACACTGAAGCTTTCTTT
TRBJ2-1,TRBV11-1,many,TRBD2,CASSRATSGRALYNEQFF,TGTGCCAGCAGCAGGGCGACTAGCGGGAGGGCTCTCTACAATGAGCAGTTCTTC
TRBJ1-1,TRBV29-1,.,.,CSVVWGMTEAFF,TGCAGCGTTGTATGGGGGATGACTGAAGCTTTCTTT
TRBJ2-1,TRBV12-3/TRBV12-4,few,.,CASSLSALGGTGRNEQFF,TGTGCCAGCAGTTTATCCGCCCTGGGGGGAACTGGGAGAAATGAGCAGTTCTTC
TRBJ2-7,TRBV29-1,few,TRBD1,CSVAPGTAIEQYF,TGCAGCGTTGCCCCCGGGACAGCTATCGAGCAGTACTTC
TRBJ1-2,TRBV7-9,.,.,CASSLVGLNYGYTF,TGTGCCAGCAGCTTAGTCGGACTTAACTATGGCTACACCTTC
TRBJ1-1,TRBV7-8,few,.,CASSERRMTNTEAFF,TGTGCCAGCAGCGAACGACGGATGACCAACACTGAAGCTTTCTTT
TRBJ1-3,TRBV13,.,.,CASSHDRRSGNTIYF,TGTGCCAGCAGTCACGACAGGCGCTCTGGAAACACCATATATTTT
TRBJ2-7,TRBV20-1,.,.,CSARDLISPSYEQYF,TGCAGTGCTAGAGATTTGATCTCCCCATCCTACGAGCAGTACTTC
TRBJ2-3,TRBV20-1,few,.,CSATGQGWQLAGDTQYF,TGCAGTGCTACCGGACAGGGCTGGCAACTAGCGGGAGATACGCAGTATTTT
TRBJ2-1,TRBV20-1,.,TRBD2,CSALGTSLNEQFF,TGCAGTGCTCTCGGGACTAGCCTCAATGAGCAGTTCTTC
TRBJ2-3,TRBV5-6,.,TRBD1,CAGSEWFIQGADTQYF,TGTGCCGGCAGCGAATGGTTCATACAGGGGGCAGATACGCAGTATTTT
TRBJ1-1,TRBV4-1,.,.,CASSQEVSDTEAFF,TGCGCCAGCAGCCAAGAAGTTTCCGACACTGAAGCTTTCTTT
TRBJ2-7,TRBV28,few,.,CASSWGGEYEQYF,TGTGCCAGCAGTTGGGGGGGCGAATACGAGCAGTACTTC
TRBJ2-7,TRBV9,few,TRBD1,CASSVVGQGEQYF,TGTGCCAGCAGCGTAGTGGGACAGGGGGAGCAGTACTTC
TRBJ2-2,TRBV7-2,few,TRBD2,CASSFESGSGELFF,TGTGCCAGCAGCTTCGAAAGCGGGAGCGGGGAGCTGTTTTTT
TRBJ2-7,TRBV6-1,.,TRBD1,CASKTGGTGFYEQYF,TGTGCCAGCAAGACCGGGGGGACAGGGTTCTACGAGCAGTACTTC
TRBJ2-1,TRBV6-1,few,TRBD1,CASRQGQGEGGEQFF,TGTGCCAGCAGACAAGGACAGGGTGAAGGGGGCGAGCAGTTCTTC
TRBJ1-1,TRBV20-1,.,.,CSAPDRRRGNTEAFF,TGCAGTGCCCCAGACCGTAGGAGGGGGAACACTGAAGCTTTCTTT
TRBJ2-7,TRBV18,.,.,CASSPDGYSTYEQYF,TGTGCCAGCTCACCTGACGGATACTCTACGTACGAGCAGTACTTC
TRBJ1-5,TRBV29-1,many,.,CSVSPTSNQPQHF,TGCAGCGTTTCTCCCACCAGCAATCAGCCCCAGCATTTT
TRBJ2-1,TRBV29-1,many,TRBD2,CSVRGGVRGRSYNEQFF,TGCAGCGTGAGGGGAGGGGTGCGGGGTAGGTCCTACAATGAGCAGTTCTTC